The 12 T cell receptor beta chains below were found in one sample sequenced in a study of hypomethylating agent response in myelodysplastic syndrome. This table comes from immunoSEQ multiplex PCR, and its TCRdb copy is limited to in-frame clones, with some not included. The sample consists of around 4,500 clones, 75% to 90% of them appearing once. Sequences were derived from bone marrow, sampled before or after starting hypomethylating agent treatment for myelodysplastic syndrome (not recorded which). The source is a human donor with myelodysplastic syndrome.

V is TRBV7-9 and J is TRBJ1-1; 8 positions match TRBD1. CDR3 length: 13 amino acids. J gave up 12 bases and V 2 bases, and 8 bases lay outside the gene matches. Per germline, CDR1 SEHNR and CDR2 FQNEAQ (reference sequence). The DNA for the CDR3 is TGTGCCAGCAGCTTAAGTGGACAGGGTGGGTCTTTCTTT. As protein: CASSLSGQGGSFF.

This clone has only one observation. The chain joins TRBV6-1 to TRBJ1-6, with D perhaps matching TRBD1 (5 bases). This CDR3 has 14 residues. Germline V gene data show CDR1 as MNHNS and CDR2 as SASEGT. Trimming took off 10 bases at V and 6 bases at J, with 16 bases between the two ends. In DNA form, the CDR3 reads TGTGCCACCATATTTAGACAGATTAATTCACCCCTCCACTTT. This translates into CATIFRQINSPLHF.

The rearrangement uses TRBV5-4 and TRBJ2-7; D remains ambiguous. Germline V lookup: CDR1 SGHNT, CDR2 YYREEE (reference sequence). Trimming pared 0 bases from V and 1 base from J, leaving 8 bases between. The CDR3 has 14 residues. The CDR3 protein is CASSLDPDSYEQYF. The CDR3 region has the DNA TGTGCCAGCAGCTTGGATCCGGATTCCTACGAGCAGTACTTC.

The chain joins TRBV19 to TRBJ1-6; perhaps TRBD1 as D (6 bases). The CDR3 is made up of 14 amino acids. Germline assignment: CDR1 LNHDA and CDR2 SQIVND (reference sequence). Trimming stripped 4 bases from V and 7 bases from J, with 11 bases between. CDR3 region: CASSSGTQNSPLHF. CDR3 DNA sequence: TGTGCCAGTAGTAGCGGGACACAAAATTCACCCCTCCACTTT.

This rearrangement joins TRBV28 to TRBJ1-2; D unresolved. V shed 3 bases and J shed 4 bases, with 12 bases lying between them. This CDR3 contains 14 residues. Germline lookup yields CDR1 MDHEN and CDR2 SYDVKM. The CDR3 is CASSFHIGLYGYTF. In DNA form, the CDR3 reads TGTGCCAGCAGTTTCCACATAGGACTCTATGGCTACACCTTC.

The chain combines TRBV25-1 with TRBJ2-1, with 9 bases that match TRBD1. Germline V gene lookup returns CDR1 MGHDK and CDR2 SYGVNS. CDR3 length: 14 amino acids. The V and J ends lost 7 bases and 12 bases, in that order; junction bases with no gene match: 13. DNA for the CDR3: TGTGCCAGCACCGGGACAGGGACCCGGGGAGGGCAGTTCTTC. This encodes CASTGTGTRGGQFF.

The genes are TRBV9 and TRBJ2-5; D is possibly TRBD1 (5 bases). The germline CDR1 and CDR2 sequences are SGDLS and YYNGEE. V was trimmed by 0 bases and J by 5 bases, leaving 11 bases between them. This CDR3 has 14 amino acids. DNA of the CDR3: TGTGCCAGCAGCGTAGCCAGGGCTGGGGAGACCCAGTACTTC. Amino acids: CASSVARAGETQYF.

V usage is TRBV7-8 and J usage is TRBJ2-7; no reliable D call. The CDR3 runs 14 residues. The germline V gene has CDR1 SGHVS and CDR2 FQNEAQ. V was cut by 5 bases and J by 2 bases, with 13 bases left in between. This CDR3 reads CASSPTGGPYEQYF. CDR3 coding DNA: TGTGCCAGCAGCCCGACGGGCGGTCCCTACGAGCAGTACTTC.

The chain combines TRBV9 with TRBJ2-5; 7 bases map to TRBD1. This CDR3 is 17 amino acids long. Germline values: CDR1 SGDLS, CDR2 YYNGEE. V shed 3 bases and J 4 bases; nucleotides not matched to a gene: 15. The CDR3 here is CASSAGDRGGAGETQYF. In nucleotides, the CDR3 is TGTGCCAGCAGCGCTGGGGACCGAGGGGGCGCGGGAGAGACCCAGTACTTC.

This sequence joins TRBV6-1 and TRBJ1-4; TRBD1 matches 9 bases. Trimming removed 6 bases from V and 10 bases from J; junction bases left unmatched: 6. The CDR3 consists of 13 residues. Germline CDR1 is MNHNS and CDR2 is SASEGT. The CDR3 DNA is TGTGCCAGCAGCCTTGAGGGACAGGGAAAACTGTTTTTT. It encodes CASSLEGQGKLFF.

This chain joins TRBV29-1 and TRBJ2-6, with no clear D. With 3 bases removed from V and 1 base from J, the gap between germline ends came to 1 base. The CDR3 runs to 12 residues. Germline lookup yields CDR1 SQVTM and CDR2 ANQGSEA. This CDR3 is CSVESGANVLTF. For the CDR3, the DNA is TGCAGCGTTGAGTCTGGGGCCAACGTCCTGACTTTC.

The chain joins TRBV7-2 to TRBJ2-3, with 11 bases that match TRBD2. This CDR3 is 17 amino acids long. V lost 0 bases and J lost 6; bases outside the gene matches: 8. Germline CDR1 SGHTA, CDR2 FQGNSA. This CDR3 reads CASSLAHIAGGEDTQYF. CDR3 nucleotide sequence: TGTGCCAGCAGCTTAGCCCACATAGCGGGAGGGGAGGATACGCAGTATTTT.